This TCR beta chain was identified during a study of graft-versus-host responses after intestinal transplantation (dated by TCRdb to the early 2020s). A note on the overall study: Multivisceral, liver-intestinal, or isolated intestinal transplants were received by the recipients. All recipients received anti-thymocyte globulin induction followed by maintenance tacrolimus and steroids for about three years. Graft-versus-host and host-versus-graft alloreactive T cell clones were tracked in the graft, circulation and bone marrow after intestinal transplantation using bulk TCR-beta CDR3 sequencing. Alloreactive clones were identified by sequencing pre-transplant mixed lymphocyte reaction products and comparing them with unstimulated pre-transplant donor and recipient T cells. A cohort of about 25 intestinal transplant recipients, including one retransplant, was enrolled, and a few patients lacking pretransplant specimens were excluded. Donor T cell macrochimerism was defined as a peak of at least 4% donor T cells among recipient peripheral blood mononuclear cells. Rather than going through the commercial service, samples from three later patients were sequenced in-house on an Illumina MiSeq and processed with MiXCR. The paper as a whole reports these results and caveats: The relatively low number and heterogeneity of intestinal transplant patients limited the conclusions. In the allografts of patients with donor T cell macrochimerism, GvH to HvG T cell clonal ratios were high. Early after transplant, peak levels of circulating GvH clones were associated with declines in HvG clones. GvH clones were detected in recipient bone marrow, and some appeared earlier in ileal mucosa or blood, consistent with an intestinal mucosal origin.

Library construction relied on the immunoSEQ multiplex PCR assay. For most patients, genomic DNA was isolated with the Qiagen DNeasy Blood and Tissue Kit and shipped frozen to Adaptive Biotechnologies for TCR sequencing. High-throughput TCR-beta CDR3 sequencing of genomic DNA from most patients was performed by Adaptive Biotechnologies. The study's own analysis went as follows. TCR sequencing data were retrieved from Adaptive's ImmunoSEQ software for 18 patients, whereas a few other patients were processed with MiXCR and VDJtools. To correct CD4 versus CD8 sorting errors, any sequence found in both subsets at a frequency ratio below 5:1 was removed. CDR3 nucleotide sequences shared between donor and recipient were removed because the origin of such sequences could not be assigned. To count as alloreactive, a clone needed at least 2-fold expansion over unstimulated cells and a minimum CFSE-low frequency of 0.002% (template counts) or 0.001% (read counts). Clones detected in sequenced pre-transplant spleen, lymph node, or MLR CFSE-low populations of the donor or recipient were defined as mappable. Cumulative frequency of alloreactive clones was calculated as a percentage of all sequences weighted by copy number. In its TCRdb copy, this immuneACCESS table keeps in-frame sequences only and misses some clones. Where compared with another copy, unresolved V genes explain less than half of these, and the others have no known cause. That table is the source of V, J and clone size, and D and trimming were worked out from the DNA. The sample table contains some 93,000 clones; only one count was recorded for about 91% of them. The leading ten clones occupy around 0.53% of the sample.

Trimming at the junction amounts to 0 bases on V and 2 bases on J, and the germline ends lie 14 bases apart. The CDR3 numbers 16 residues from cysteine through phenylalanine. The kept DNA is CDR3 alone, 48 bases in frame from the first base. For CDR1 and CDR2, the germline V gene lists LGHNA and YSLEER. The time point label for this specimen denotes: cells obtained before transplantation from donor or recipient. CD3+CD4+ and CD3+CD8+ populations were FACS-sorted from unstimulated pre-transplant donor and recipient cells taken from spleen or lymph nodes. A remark on this clone: No antigen is known for it. No much larger clonotype is one base removed from it; base qualities were not supplied.

The chain is made from TRBV4-3 and TRBJ2-7, and TRBD1 may be the D gene, going by 5 matching bases. The sample here was unstimulated CD8+ T cells sorted from spleen or lymph node cells, taken before intestinal transplant. The source is a human donor who received an intestinal transplant. Here the CDR3 is given as CASSQDEGERAYEQYF. The DNA sequence is as follows: TGCGCCAGCAGCCAAGACGAAGGGGAAAGAGCCTACGAGCAGTACTTC.